The entry below describes one T cell receptor (beta chain). Its antigen remains undetermined. No much larger clone is present one base from it, and per-base qualities are unavailable. This entry belongs to a study of T cell clones after liver transplantation (dated by TCRdb to 2018 to 2020). Study-wide context: Samples were obtained from ITN030ST, a randomized trial in which withdrawal of immunosuppression was attempted within 2 years of liver transplantation. Donor-reactive T cell clones were identified by TCRbeta sequencing following a pre-transplant mixed lymphocyte reaction and were subsequently tracked in post-transplant blood. Third party-reactive TCRbeta sequences were also identified from pre-transplant MLRs to serve as an antigen-independent comparator for donor-reactive sequences. Three of the eight recipients were HCV-positive; the others were transplanted for non-autoimmune, non-viral indications. No induction therapy was given to the subjects, and standard immunosuppression was administered until randomization at 12-24 months post-transplant. Tolerance meant complete immunosuppression withdrawal for at least one year without liver enzymes rising beyond twice the upper limit of normal. Blood samples were collected pre-transplant, pre-randomization before withdrawal, and post-randomization after either full withdrawal or failed withdrawal. The studied cohort comprised 8 liver transplant recipients, 3 classified as tolerant and 5 as non-tolerant. Study-wide conclusions, independent of this receptor: A greater decline was seen for donor-reactive sequences than for third party-reactive sequences, suggesting partial antigen-specific deletion unrelated to withdrawal success. Without allograft tissue specimens, donor-reactive T cells may have migrated into the graft rather than being deleted. When repertoire turnover was taken into account, detection of donor-reactive sequences was significantly reduced in 7 of 8 subjects for CD4 and in 8 of 8 subjects for CD8. The conclusions were preliminary, being limited by small, heterogeneous patient numbers and by non-standardized post-transplant time points. In 5 of 8 subjects, circulating donor-reactive CD4 TCRbeta sequences decreased significantly after transplant, regardless of tolerance or HCV status. In a couple of subjects, low numbers of available donor cells limited the measurable donor-reactive repertoire.

Frozen genomic DNA underwent high-throughput TCRbeta CDR3 sequencing by immunoSEQ, including PCR amplification, mapping, bias correction and internal controls. In the source study's methods: Only productive rearrangements were retained, and each unique TCRbeta sequence was defined by its CDR3 nucleotide sequence together with its V and J gene. For a sequence to be called donor-reactive, it needed a frequency of at least 0.01% and at least 5-fold expansion in CFSE-low cells compared with unstimulated pre-transplant cells. To ensure at least 90% detection power, minimum frequency thresholds were set for each subject based on that subject's lowest-template unstimulated sample. Repertoire turnover was measured by Jensen-Shannon divergence between the top 1000 TCRbeta sequences post- and pre-transplant. Two-sided Fisher's exact tests were used to test for changes in the detection of donor-reactive sequences. The source is immuneACCESS, and TCRdb retained only in-frame sequences with V and J called. Part of the clones is not carried over; for the studies checked, unresolved V genes explain less than half of this, and the remainder is unexplained. D and trimming come from the DNA, and the V and J calls and clone size come from that table. The sample table records more than 20,000 clones; 80% to 95% of these occur just once. Together, the top ten hold around a quarter of the sample.

Thawed unstimulated PBMCs were stained for CD3, CD4 and CD8 and FACS-sorted into CD3+CD4+ and CD3+CD8+ populations. All 8 studied subjects were randomized to withdrawal of immunosuppression. The Qiagen DNeasy Blood and Tissue Kit was used to isolate genomic DNA. This TCR was sampled from a human patient who received a liver transplant. After a transplant, some of the T cells may come from the graft donor. The sequenced sample was CD8+ T cells from blood, obtained about 27 months after liver transplant.

The nucleotides read TGTGCCTGGAGTGCCAACAGGGTGCCGTTCTTC. It specifies CAWSANRVPFF. In this chain, TRBV30 is recombined with TRBJ2-1; matching of 6 bases hints at TRBD1 as the D gene. The trim is 1 base for V and 15 bases for J, with a gap of 13 bases between the germline ends. CDR1 and CDR2, per the germline V gene (reference sequence), are GTSNPN and SVGIG. The CDR3 goes from the cysteine to the phenylalanine over 11 residues. CDR3 DNA is the only sequence kept; it has 33 bases, read in frame from the first base.